This T cell receptor (beta chain) appears in the sequencing data of a study of metastatic and nonmetastatic thyroid tumors. The wider study: Thyroid patients, malignant and benign, had repertoires compared across blood and tumor or nodule tissue.

The CDR3 is 14 amino acids. Trimming stripped 7 bases from V and 2 bases from J, with 11 bases between. Through MiXCR, TCRdb re-clonotyped the PCR reads. The sample has thousands of clones; under 30% are singletons. Not a single patient had been given any form of treatment at any point before undergoing thyroid surgery. The TCR comes from a female donor with papillary thyroid cancer or a benign thyroid nodule (not recorded which). Some clones in this sample may be carry-over from other donors' samples. Material for sequencing was tumor tissue. V gene TRBV12-3 or TRBV12-4 combines with J gene TRBJ2-2; perhaps TRBD2 as D (5 bases). For the CDR3, the DNA is TGTGCCAGCACCTTAGGAGGCAACACCGGGGAGCTGTTTTTT. Translated: CASTLGGNTGELFF.